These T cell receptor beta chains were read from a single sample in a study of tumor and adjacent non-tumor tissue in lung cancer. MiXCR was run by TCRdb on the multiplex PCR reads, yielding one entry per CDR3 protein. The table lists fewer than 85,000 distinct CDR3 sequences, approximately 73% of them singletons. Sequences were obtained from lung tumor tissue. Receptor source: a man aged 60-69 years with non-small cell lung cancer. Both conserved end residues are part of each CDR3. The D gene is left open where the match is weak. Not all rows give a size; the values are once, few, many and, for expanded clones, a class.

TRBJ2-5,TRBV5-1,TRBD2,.,TGCGCCAGCAGCTTGGCTAGCGGCGGTCGGGGAGAGACACAGTACTTC,CASSLASGGRGETQYF
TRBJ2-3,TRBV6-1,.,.,TGTCCCAGCAGTTCCGAGCACGGGGCTATAACAGATACGCAGTATTTT,CPSSSEHGAITDTQYF
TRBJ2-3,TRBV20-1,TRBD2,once,TGCAATGCCGAACAAAGCGGGAGGGCCCGGCCAGATACGAAGTATTTT,CNAEQSGRARPDTKYF
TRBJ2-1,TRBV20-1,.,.,TGCAGAGCTAGAGCCGGGGCAATCTTGGACAAAGAGCAGTTCTTC,CRARAGAILDKEQFF
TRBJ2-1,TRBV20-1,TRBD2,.,TGCAGTGCCAAAGGACTAGTGGAATCCTACAATGAGCATTTCTTC,CSAKGLVESYNEHFF
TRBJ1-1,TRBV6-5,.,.,TGTGCCAGTGGTGGGTCGAGGAGAGGAGGCACCGAAGCTTTCTTT,CASGGSRRGGTEAFF
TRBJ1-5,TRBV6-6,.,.,TGTGCCACTAAGGGAGGGATTCGAAGCAAACAGCCTCAACATTTT,CATKGGIRSKQPQHF
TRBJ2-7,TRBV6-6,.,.,TGTGCCCGCATGGAGGGGGGATACGACCAGTACTTC,CARMEGGYDQYF
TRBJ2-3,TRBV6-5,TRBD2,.,TGTGCCAGCACTCCGACTAGCGGGAGGGGGTCGGATACGCAGTATTTT,CASTPTSGRGSDTQYF
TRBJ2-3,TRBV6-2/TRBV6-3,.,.,TGTGCCAGCAGTTACTCGGGACACGGGAGTACGGAGTATTTT,CASSYSGHGSTEYF
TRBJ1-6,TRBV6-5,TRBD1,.,TGTGCCAGCAGCATAAACGGACAGGGGACTAATTCACCCCTCCACTTT,CASSINGQGTNSPLHF
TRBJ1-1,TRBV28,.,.,TGTGCCAGCTGCCAGCGGAGGAACACTGAAGTTTTCTTT,CASCQRRNTEVFF
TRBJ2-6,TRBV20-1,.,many,TGCAGAAGCCGCCGGGACACGGTGAGAGAGGCCAACGTCCTGACTTTC,CRSRRDTVREANVLTF
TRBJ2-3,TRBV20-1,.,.,TGCGGTGCTAATGGGGATTATGTGGGAGCCGCAGATACGCAGTATTTT,CGANGDYVGAADTQYF
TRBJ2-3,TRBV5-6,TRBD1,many,TGTGCCAGCAGCGGCGAGACAGGGGGTGGAACAGATACGCAGTATTTT,CASSGETGGGTDTQYF
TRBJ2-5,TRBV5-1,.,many,TGCGCCAGCAGCTTGGCTAGCGCTACAATAGGGGAGACCCAGTACTTC,CASSLASATIGETQYF
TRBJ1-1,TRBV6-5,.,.,TGTGCCAGCTGTTTAAATACAGAGGGAGACACTGAAGCTTTCTTT,CASCLNTEGDTEAFF
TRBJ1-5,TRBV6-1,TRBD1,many,TGTGCCAGCAGCCACAGGGGGGATCAGCCCCAGCATTTT,CASSHRGDQPQHF
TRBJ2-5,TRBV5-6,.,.,TGTGCCAGCAGCTCGGGGGGCACACACAGGGTGCGGACCCAATATTTC,CASSSGGTHRVRTQYF
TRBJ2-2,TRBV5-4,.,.,TGTGTCAGCAGCTTTGGGGCGGGACCAAAGACCGGGGAGCTGTTTTTT,CVSSFGAGPKTGELFF
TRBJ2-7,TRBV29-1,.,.,TGCAGTGTTGGCGAGGGGAGGGGGTACGAGCAGTACTTC,CSVGEGRGYEQYF
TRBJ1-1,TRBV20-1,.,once,TGCAGTACTGGAGATAAGGCGGTTACTGAAGCTTTCTTT,CSTGDKAVTEAFF
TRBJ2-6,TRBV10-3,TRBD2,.,TGTGCCATCAGTGAACATGGTACTAGCGTGAGGGACTATGGGGCCAAGGTCCTAACTTTC,CAISEHGTSVRDYGAKVLTF
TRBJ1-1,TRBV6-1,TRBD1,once,TGTTCCAGCAGTCTCTCGACAGGGAGATTGGATATCTTT,CSSSLSTGRLDIF
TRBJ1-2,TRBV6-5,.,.,TGTGCCAGCAGTTACATCTCGGCAGCGCTGCGAGGTTACACCTTC,CASSYISAALRGYTF
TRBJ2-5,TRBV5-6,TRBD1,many,TGTGCCAGCAGCCGGGGACAGGGCAGAGAGACCCAGTACTTC,CASSRGQGRETQYF
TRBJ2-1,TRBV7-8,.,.,TGTGCCAGCAGCCCGCTTAGTCGCAGGGATGAGTACTTCTTC,CASSPLSRRDEYFF
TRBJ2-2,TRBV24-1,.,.,TGTGCCACCAGTGTATCAATGCCTAGCGAAGGGGAGCTGTTTTTT,CATSVSMPSEGELFF
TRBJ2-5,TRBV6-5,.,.,TGTGCCACCAGGTCCTCACTTGGCGAGACCCAGTACTTC,CATRSSLGETQYF
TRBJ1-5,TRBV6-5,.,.,TGTGCCAGCAGCCGGGTGTGGGCAGATAACAATCAGTCCCAGCATTTT,CASSRVWADNNQSQHF
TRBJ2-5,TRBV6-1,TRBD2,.,TGTGCCAGCAGTGGGATAGGAGCGGGAGCTTTATTTGAGACCCAGTACTTC,CASSGIGAGALFETQYF
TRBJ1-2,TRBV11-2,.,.,TGTGCCAGCAGTCCCGGGGGGGCATGGGCCTACACCTTC,CASSPGGAWAYTF
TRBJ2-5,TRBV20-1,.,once,TGCAGTGCTCTGGACTTACACATACGGGCAGAGACCCAGTACTTC,CSALDLHIRAETQYF
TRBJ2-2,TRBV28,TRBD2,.,TGCGCCAGCATTTTACCGGGACTAGCAAGGACGACCGGGGAGCTGTTTTTT,CASILPGLARTTGELFF
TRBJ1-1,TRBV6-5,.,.,TGTGACAGCAGTTACTCCCACAGTGGTGGGGCTGAAGCTTTCTTT,CDSSYSHSGGAEAFF
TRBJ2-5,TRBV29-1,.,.,TGCAGCCTGGGGGCGGCTGCTCTTTGGACCCAATACTTC,CSLGAAALWTQYF
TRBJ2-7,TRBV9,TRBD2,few,TGTGCCAGCAGCGAGGGGACTAGCGGGGGCTACGAGCAGTACTTC,CASSEGTSGGYEQYF